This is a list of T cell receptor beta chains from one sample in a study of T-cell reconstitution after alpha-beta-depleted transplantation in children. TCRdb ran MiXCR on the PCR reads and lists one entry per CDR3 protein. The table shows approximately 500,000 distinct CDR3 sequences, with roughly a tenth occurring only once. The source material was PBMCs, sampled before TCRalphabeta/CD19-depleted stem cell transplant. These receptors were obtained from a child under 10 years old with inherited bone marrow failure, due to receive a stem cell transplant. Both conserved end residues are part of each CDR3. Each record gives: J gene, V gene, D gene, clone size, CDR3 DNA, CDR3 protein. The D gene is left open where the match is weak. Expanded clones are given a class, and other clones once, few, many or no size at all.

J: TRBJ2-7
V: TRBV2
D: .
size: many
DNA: TGTGCCAGCCTTCCGGGGACTGCTATAACCTACGAGCAGTACTTC
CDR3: CASLPGTAITYEQYF

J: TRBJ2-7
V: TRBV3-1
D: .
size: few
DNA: TGTGCCAGCAGCCAAGTTTTTAGCTACTCCTACGAGCAGTACTTC
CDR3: CASSQVFSYSYEQYF

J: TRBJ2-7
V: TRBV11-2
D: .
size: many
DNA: TGTGCCACTACCCTATCGGGGGAGCAGTACTTC
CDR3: CATTLSGEQYF

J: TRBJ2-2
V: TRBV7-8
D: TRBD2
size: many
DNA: TGTGCCAGCAGATCAACGGGACTAACAACCGGGGAGCTGTTTTTT
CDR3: CASRSTGLTTGELFF

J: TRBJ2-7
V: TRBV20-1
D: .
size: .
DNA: TGCAGTGCTAGAGAAGCCGCCACCTACGAGCAGTACTTC
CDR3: CSAREAATYEQYF

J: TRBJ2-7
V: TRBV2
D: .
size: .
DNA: TGTGCCAGCAGAACCTACTACGAGCAGTACTTC
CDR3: CASRTYYEQYF

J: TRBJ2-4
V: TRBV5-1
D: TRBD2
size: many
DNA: TGCGCCAGCATGGGGGGGTCGGATGCCAAAAACATTCAGTACTTC
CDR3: CASMGGSDAKNIQYF

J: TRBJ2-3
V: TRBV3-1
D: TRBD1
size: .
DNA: TGTGCCAGCAGCCAACCGGACAGGGGAACAGATACGCAGTATTTT
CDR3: CASSQPDRGTDTQYF

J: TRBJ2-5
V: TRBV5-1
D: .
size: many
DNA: TGCGCCAGCAGCTTGGAGGTCCGCGGAGAGACCCAGTACTTC
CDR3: CASSLEVRGETQYF

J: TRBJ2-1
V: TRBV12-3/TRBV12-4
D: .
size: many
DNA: TGTGCCAGCAGTCGCGGGACGGATTACAATGAGCAGTTCTTC
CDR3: CASSRGTDYNEQFF

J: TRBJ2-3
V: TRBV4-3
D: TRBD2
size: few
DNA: TGCGCCAGCAGCCATCAGGGATGGGAGGGCCGGACAGATACGCAGTATTTT
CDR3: CASSHQGWEGRTDTQYF

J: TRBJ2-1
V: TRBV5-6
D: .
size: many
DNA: TGTGCCAGCAGCACGGCCAGAGAGCAGTTCTTC
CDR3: CASSTAREQFF

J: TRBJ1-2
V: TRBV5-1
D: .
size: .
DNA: TGCGCCAGGAGCTTGTACGGATCGAACGACTACGGCTATGGCTACACCTTC
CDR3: CARSLYGSNDYGYGYTF

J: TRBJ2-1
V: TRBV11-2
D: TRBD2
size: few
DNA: TGTGCCAGCAGCTTAGTCGGGGTAGCGGGAGCATCCAATGAGCAGTTCTTC
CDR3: CASSLVGVAGASNEQFF

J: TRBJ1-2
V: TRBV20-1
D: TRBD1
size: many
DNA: TGCAGTGCGGGGGACAGCCCGTCCTATGGCTACACCTTC
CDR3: CSAGDSPSYGYTF

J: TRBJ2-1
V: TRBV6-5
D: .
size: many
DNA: TGTGCCAGCAGTTACACAACTTACAATGAGCAGTTCTTC
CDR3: CASSYTTYNEQFF

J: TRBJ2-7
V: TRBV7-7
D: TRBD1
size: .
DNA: TGTGCTAGCAGCCACCCGGGACAGGGAAACGAGCAGTACTTC
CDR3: CASSHPGQGNEQYF

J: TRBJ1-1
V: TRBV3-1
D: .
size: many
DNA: TGTGCCAGCAGCACGGGGCCGAACACTGAAGCTTTCTTT
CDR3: CASSTGPNTEAFF

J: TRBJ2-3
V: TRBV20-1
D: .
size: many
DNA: TGCAGTGCTACGGGACTTTACACAGATACGCAGTATTTT
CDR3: CSATGLYTDTQYF

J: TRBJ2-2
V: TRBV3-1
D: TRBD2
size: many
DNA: TGTGCCAGCAGCCTTATCCCCTTGGCGGGAGGCCCGAACACCGGGGAGCTGTTTTTT
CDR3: CASSLIPLAGGPNTGELFF

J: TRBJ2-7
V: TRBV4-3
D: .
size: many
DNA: TGCGCCAGCAGCCAATTAGGAGGGGGCTACGAGCAGTACTTC
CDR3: CASSQLGGGYEQYF

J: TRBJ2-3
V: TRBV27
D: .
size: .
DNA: TGTGCCACCTCACTCCGACACACAGATACGCAGTATTTT
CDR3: CATSLRHTDTQYF

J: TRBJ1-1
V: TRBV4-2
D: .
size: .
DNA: TGTGCCAGCAGCCACTCCGTGGAGCCGAACACTGAAGCTTTCTTT
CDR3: CASSHSVEPNTEAFF

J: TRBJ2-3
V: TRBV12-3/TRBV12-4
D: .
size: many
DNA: TGTGCCAGCAGTGGACACCCTACAGATACGCAGTATTTT
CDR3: CASSGHPTDTQYF

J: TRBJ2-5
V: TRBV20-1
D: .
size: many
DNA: TGCAGTGCTAGAACATTGGGGCAGAATCAAGAGACCCAGTACTTC
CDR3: CSARTLGQNQETQYF